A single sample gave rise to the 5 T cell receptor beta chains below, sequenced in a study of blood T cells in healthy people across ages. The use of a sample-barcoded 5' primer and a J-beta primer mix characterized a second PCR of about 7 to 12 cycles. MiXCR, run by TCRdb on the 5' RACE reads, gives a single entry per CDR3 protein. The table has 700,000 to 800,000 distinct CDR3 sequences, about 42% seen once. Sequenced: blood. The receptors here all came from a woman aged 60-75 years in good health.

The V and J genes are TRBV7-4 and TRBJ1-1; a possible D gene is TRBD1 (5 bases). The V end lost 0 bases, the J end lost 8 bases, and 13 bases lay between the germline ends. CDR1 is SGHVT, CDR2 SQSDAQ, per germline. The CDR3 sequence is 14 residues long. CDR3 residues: CASSLAVGGAEAFF. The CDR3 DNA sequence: TGTGCCAGCAGCTTAGCGGTTGGAGGGGCGGAAGCTTTCTTT. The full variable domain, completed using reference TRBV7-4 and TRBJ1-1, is GAGVSQSPRYKVAKRGRDVALRCDSISGHVTLYWYRQTLGQGSEVLTYSQSDAQRDKSGRPSGRFSAERPERSVSTLKIQRTEQGDSAVYLCASSLAVGGAEAFFGQGTRLTVV.

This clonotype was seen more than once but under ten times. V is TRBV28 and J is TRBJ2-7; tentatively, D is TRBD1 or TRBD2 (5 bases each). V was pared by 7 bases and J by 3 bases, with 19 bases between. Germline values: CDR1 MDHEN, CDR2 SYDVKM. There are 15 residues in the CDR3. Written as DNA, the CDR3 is TGTGCCAGCACCACCGCAGCCGGGACCGGCTACGAGCAGTACTTC. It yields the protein CASTTAAGTGYEQYF.

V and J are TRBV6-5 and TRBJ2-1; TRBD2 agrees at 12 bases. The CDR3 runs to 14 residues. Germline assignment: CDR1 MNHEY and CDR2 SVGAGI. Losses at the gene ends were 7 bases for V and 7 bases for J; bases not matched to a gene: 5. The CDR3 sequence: CASTLAGGQNEQFF. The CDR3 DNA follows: TGTGCCAGCACCCTAGCGGGGGGGCAAAATGAGCAGTTCTTC.

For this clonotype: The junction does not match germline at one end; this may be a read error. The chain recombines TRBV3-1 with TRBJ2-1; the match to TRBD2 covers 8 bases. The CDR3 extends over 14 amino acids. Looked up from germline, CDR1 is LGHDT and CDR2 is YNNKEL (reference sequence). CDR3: CVSSPSGGVNEQFF. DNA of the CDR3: TGTGTCAGCAGCCCGTCGGGAGGGGTGAATGAGCAGTTCTTC.

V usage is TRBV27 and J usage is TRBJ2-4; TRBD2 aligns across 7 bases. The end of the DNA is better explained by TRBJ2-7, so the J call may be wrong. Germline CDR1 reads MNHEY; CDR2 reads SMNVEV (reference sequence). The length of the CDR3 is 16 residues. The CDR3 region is CASSLKRAGRVYEQYF. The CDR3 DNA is TGTGCCAGCAGTTTAAAGAGGGCAGGGAGGGTATACGAGCAGTACTTC.